This T cell receptor beta chain appears in the sequencing data of a study of T cells in localized non-small cell lung cancer. Assay: immunoSEQ multiplex PCR; the TCRdb copy retains only in-frame clones and omits some. Of tens of thousands of clones listed, around 82% are singletons. V gave up 5 bases and J gave up 3 bases; unmatched junction bases: 5. Germline V gene sequence: CDR1 SGHAT, CDR2 FQDESV (reference sequence). The CDR3 is 15 residues long. The J gene is TRBJ2-5, the V gene TRBV11-1; TRBD2 matches at 11 bases. The sample consisted of peripheral blood, taken before any cancer treatment. The clonotype was recovered from a female donor over 55 with stage I lung adenocarcinoma. CDR3 DNA: TGTGCCAGCAGCACCCAACTAGCGGGAGAAGAGACCCAGTACTTC. Its translation: CASSTQLAGEETQYF.